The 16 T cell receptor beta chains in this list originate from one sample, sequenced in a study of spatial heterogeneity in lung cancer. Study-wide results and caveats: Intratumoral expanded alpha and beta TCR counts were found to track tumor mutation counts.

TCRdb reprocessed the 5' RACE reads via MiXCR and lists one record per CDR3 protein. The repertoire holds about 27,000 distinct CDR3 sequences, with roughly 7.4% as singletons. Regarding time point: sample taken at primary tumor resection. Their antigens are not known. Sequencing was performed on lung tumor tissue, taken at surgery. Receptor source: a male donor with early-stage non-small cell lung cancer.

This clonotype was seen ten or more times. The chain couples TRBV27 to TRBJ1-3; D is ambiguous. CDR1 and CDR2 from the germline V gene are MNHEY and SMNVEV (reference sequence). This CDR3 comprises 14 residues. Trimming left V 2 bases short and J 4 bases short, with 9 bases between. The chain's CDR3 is CASSLGGPGNTIYF. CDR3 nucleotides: TGTGCCAGCAGTTTAGGAGGGCCCGGAAACACCATATATTTT.

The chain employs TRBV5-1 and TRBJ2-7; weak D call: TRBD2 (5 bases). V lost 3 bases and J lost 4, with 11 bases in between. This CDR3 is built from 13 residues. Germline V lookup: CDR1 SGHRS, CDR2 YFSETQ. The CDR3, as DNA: TGCGCCAGCAGCTACCCGACGGGATACGAGCAGTACTTC. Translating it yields CASSYPTGYEQYF. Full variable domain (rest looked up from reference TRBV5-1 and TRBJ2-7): KAGVTQTPRYLIKTRGQQVTLSCSPISGHRSVSWYQQTPGQGLQFLFEYFSETQRNKGNFPGRFSGRQFSNSRSEMNVSTLELGDSALYLCASSYPTGYEQYFGPGTRLTVT.

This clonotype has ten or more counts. CDR3 sequence reads: CASSQSTGWTEAFF. In DNA, the CDR3 is TGTGCCAGCAGCCAATCAACAGGGTGGACTGAAGCTTTCTTT. The chain joins TRBV14 to TRBJ1-1; tentatively, D is TRBD1 (6 bases). V was pared by 2 bases and J by 5 bases, with 12 bases between. Germline lookup yields CDR1 SGHDN and CDR2 FVKESK. CDR3 length equals 14 residues.

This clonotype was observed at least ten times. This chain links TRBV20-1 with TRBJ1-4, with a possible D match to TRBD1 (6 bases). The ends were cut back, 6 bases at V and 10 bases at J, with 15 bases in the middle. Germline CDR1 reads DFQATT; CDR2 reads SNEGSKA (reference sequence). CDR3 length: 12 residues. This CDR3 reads CSAPREDRKLFF. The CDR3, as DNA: TGCAGTGCCCCTAGGGAGGACAGAAAACTGTTTTTT.

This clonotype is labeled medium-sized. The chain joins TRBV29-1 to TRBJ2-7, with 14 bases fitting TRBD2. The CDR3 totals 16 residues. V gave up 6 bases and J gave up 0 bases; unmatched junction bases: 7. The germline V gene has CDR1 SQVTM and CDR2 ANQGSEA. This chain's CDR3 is CSVEGLAGAGSYEQYF. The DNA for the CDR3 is TGCAGCGTGGAGGGACTAGCGGGGGCGGGCTCCTACGAGCAGTACTTC.

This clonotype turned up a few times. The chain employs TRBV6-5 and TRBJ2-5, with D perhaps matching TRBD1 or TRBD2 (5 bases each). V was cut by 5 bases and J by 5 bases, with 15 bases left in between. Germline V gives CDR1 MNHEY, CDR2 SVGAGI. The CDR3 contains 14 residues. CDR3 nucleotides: TGTGCCAGCAGTAGTCGAGCGTGGGGGGAGACCCAGTACTTC. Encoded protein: CASSSRAWGETQYF.

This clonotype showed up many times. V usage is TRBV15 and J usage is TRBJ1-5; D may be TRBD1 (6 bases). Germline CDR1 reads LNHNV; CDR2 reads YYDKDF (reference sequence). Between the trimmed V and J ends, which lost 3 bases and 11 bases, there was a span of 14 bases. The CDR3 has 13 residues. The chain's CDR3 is CATSRGEGGAQHF. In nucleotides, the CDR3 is TGTGCCACCAGCAGGGGTGAAGGGGGAGCCCAGCATTTT.

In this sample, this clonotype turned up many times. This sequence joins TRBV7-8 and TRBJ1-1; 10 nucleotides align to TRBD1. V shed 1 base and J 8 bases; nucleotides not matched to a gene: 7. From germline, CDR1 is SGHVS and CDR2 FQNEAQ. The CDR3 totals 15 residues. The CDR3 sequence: CASSLGPGQGLEAFF. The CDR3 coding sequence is TGTGCCAGCAGCTTAGGGCCGGGACAGGGGCTGGAAGCTTTCTTT.

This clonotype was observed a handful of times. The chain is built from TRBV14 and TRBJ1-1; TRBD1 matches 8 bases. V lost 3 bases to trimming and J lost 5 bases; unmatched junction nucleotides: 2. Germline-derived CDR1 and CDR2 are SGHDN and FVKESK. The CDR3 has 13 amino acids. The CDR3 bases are TGTGCCAGCAGCCAGGACAGGGATACTGAAGCTTTCTTT. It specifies CASSQDRDTEAFF.

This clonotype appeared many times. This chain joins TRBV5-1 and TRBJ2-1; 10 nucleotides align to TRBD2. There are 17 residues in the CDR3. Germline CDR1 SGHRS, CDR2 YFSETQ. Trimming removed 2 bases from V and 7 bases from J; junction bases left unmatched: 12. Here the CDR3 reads CASSLLISAGGPNEQFF. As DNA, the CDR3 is TGCGCCAGCAGCTTACTCATTTCAGCGGGGGGGCCGAATGAGCAGTTCTTC.

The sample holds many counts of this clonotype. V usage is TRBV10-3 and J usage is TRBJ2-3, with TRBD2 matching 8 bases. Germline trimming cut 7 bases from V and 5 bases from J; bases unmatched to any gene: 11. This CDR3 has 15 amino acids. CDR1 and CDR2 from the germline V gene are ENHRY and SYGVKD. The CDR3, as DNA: TGTGCCATCAACTCTCCGGGGGGGAGAGGAGATACGCAGTATTTT. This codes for CAINSPGGRGDTQYF.

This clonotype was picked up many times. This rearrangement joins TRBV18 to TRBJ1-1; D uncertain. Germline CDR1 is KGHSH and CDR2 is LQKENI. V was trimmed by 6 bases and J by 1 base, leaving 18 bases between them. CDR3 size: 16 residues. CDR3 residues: CASSQVRSTGNTEAFF. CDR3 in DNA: TGTGCCAGCTCCCAGGTCAGGTCAACGGGGAACACTGAAGCTTTCTTT. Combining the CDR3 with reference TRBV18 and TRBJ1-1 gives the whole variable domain NAGVMQNPRHLVRRRGQEARLRCSPMKGHSHVYWYRQLPEEGLKFMVYLQKENIIDESGMPKERFSAEFPKEGPSILRIQQVVRGDSAAYFCASSQVRSTGNTEAFFGQGTRLTVV.

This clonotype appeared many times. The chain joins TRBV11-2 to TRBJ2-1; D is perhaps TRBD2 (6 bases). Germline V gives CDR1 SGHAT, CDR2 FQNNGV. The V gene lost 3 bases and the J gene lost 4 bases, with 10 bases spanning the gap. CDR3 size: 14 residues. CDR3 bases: TGTGCCAGCAGCTTCCAGGACTATTACAATGAGCAGTTCTTC. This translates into CASSFQDYYNEQFF.

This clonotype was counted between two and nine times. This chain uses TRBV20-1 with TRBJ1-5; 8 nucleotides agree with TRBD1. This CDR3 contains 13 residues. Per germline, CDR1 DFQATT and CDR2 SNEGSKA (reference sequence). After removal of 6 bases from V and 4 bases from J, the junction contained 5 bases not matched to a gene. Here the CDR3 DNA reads TGCAGTGCGGTTCGACAGGGGAATCAGCCCCAGCATTTT. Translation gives CSAVRQGNQPQHF.

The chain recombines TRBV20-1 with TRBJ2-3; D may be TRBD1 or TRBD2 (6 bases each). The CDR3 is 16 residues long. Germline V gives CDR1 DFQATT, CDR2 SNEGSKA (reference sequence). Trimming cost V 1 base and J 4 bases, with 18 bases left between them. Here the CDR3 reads CSARGGHRRGADTQYF. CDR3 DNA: TGCAGTGCTAGAGGGGGGCACCGGAGGGGCGCAGATACGCAGTATTTT.

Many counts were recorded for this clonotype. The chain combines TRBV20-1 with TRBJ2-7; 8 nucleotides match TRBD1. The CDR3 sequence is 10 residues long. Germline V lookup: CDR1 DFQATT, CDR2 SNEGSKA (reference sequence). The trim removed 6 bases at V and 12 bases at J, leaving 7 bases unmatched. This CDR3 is CSAIGTGLYF. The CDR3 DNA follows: TGCAGTGCCATTGGGACAGGACTGTACTTC.